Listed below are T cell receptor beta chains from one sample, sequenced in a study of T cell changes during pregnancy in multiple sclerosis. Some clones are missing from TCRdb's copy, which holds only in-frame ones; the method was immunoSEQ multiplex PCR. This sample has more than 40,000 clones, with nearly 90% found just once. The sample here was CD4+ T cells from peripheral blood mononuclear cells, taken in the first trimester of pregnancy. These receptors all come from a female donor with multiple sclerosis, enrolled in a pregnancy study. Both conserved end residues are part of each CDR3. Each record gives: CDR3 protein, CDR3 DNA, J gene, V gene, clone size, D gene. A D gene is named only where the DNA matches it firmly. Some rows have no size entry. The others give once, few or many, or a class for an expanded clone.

CDR3 protein: CSVEGTGSYGYTF
CDR3 DNA: TGCAGCGTTGAAGGAACAGGGTCGTACGGCTACACCTTC
J gene: TRBJ1-2
V gene: TRBV29-1
clone size: -
D gene: -

CDR3 protein: CASSLGGGNTEAFF
CDR3 DNA: TGCGCCAGCAGCTTGGGAGGGGGGAACACTGAAGCTTTCTTT
J gene: TRBJ1-1
V gene: TRBV5-1
clone size: -
D gene: -

CDR3 protein: CASAKNGGGNEQFF
CDR3 DNA: TGTGCCAGCGCAAAAAACGGAGGCGGCAATGAGCAGTTCTTC
J gene: TRBJ2-1
V gene: TRBV18
clone size: -
D gene: -

CDR3 protein: CSVEADSYEQYF
CDR3 DNA: TGCAGCGTTGAAGCCGACAGTTACGAGCAGTACTTC
J gene: TRBJ2-7
V gene: TRBV29-1
clone size: -
D gene: -

CDR3 protein: CASSELRNREAFF
CDR3 DNA: TGTGCCAGCAGTGAATTAAGGAACAGGGAAGCTTTCTTT
J gene: TRBJ1-1
V gene: TRBV6-1
clone size: -
D gene: -

CDR3 protein: CASSRTSGNTIYF
CDR3 DNA: TGTGCCAGCAGCCGCACATCTGGAAACACCATATATTTT
J gene: TRBJ1-3
V gene: TRBV25-1
clone size: -
D gene: -

CDR3 protein: CASTSSIGSVTEAFF
CDR3 DNA: TGTGCCAGTACCTCATCGATCGGGAGTGTCACTGAAGCTTTCTTT
J gene: TRBJ1-1
V gene: TRBV19
clone size: -
D gene: -

CDR3 protein: CASSLESSSVNF
CDR3 DNA: TGTGCCAGCAGCTTAGAGTCTAGCTCCGTGAACTTC
J gene: TRBJ2-5
V gene: TRBV7-2
clone size: -
D gene: -

CDR3 protein: CASSTTGVDGYTF
CDR3 DNA: TGTGCCAGCAGCACGACAGGGGTAGATGGCTACACCTTC
J gene: TRBJ1-2
V gene: TRBV7-9
clone size: -
D gene: TRBD1

CDR3 protein: CASSEDRGYGYTF
CDR3 DNA: TGTGCCAGCAGTGAGGACAGGGGCTATGGCTACACCTTC
J gene: TRBJ1-2
V gene: TRBV2
clone size: -
D gene: TRBD1

CDR3 protein: CAWSVDRGNQPQHF
CDR3 DNA: TGTGCCTGGAGTGTGGACAGGGGGAATCAGCCCCAGCATTTT
J gene: TRBJ1-5
V gene: TRBV30
clone size: -
D gene: TRBD1

CDR3 protein: CASSFLRAGGYTF
CDR3 DNA: TGTGCCAGCAGTTTTTTGAGGGCTGGGGGCTACACCTTC
J gene: TRBJ1-2
V gene: TRBV28
clone size: -
D gene: -

CDR3 protein: CASSQEARSEGVEKLFF
CDR3 DNA: TGCGCCAGCAGCCAAGAAGCCCGTTCGGAGGGAGTTGAAAAACTGTTTTTT
J gene: TRBJ1-4
V gene: TRBV4-3
clone size: -
D gene: -

CDR3 protein: CASSPALGGGLAEYNEQFF
CDR3 DNA: TGTGCCAGCAGTCCCGCTTTAGGGGGGGGGCTAGCGGAGTACAATGAGCAGTTCTTC
J gene: TRBJ2-1
V gene: TRBV28
clone size: -
D gene: -

CDR3 protein: CASSRGGGSGANVLTF
CDR3 DNA: TGTGCCAGCAGTAGGGGCGGGGGCTCTGGGGCCAACGTCCTGACTTTC
J gene: TRBJ2-6
V gene: TRBV28
clone size: -
D gene: TRBD2

CDR3 protein: CASSLGSGVSYEQYF
CDR3 DNA: TGTGCCAGCAGCTTAGGTAGCGGGGTCTCCTACGAGCAGTACTTC
J gene: TRBJ2-7
V gene: TRBV11-2
clone size: -
D gene: TRBD2

CDR3 protein: CASSHTNGGTEAFF
CDR3 DNA: TGTGCCAGCAGCCATACAAACGGAGGAACTGAAGCTTTCTTT
J gene: TRBJ1-1
V gene: TRBV7-9
clone size: -
D gene: -

CDR3 protein: CASSSRQAMNTEAFF
CDR3 DNA: TGTGCCAGCAGTTCACGACAGGCGATGAACACTGAAGCTTTCTTT
J gene: TRBJ1-1
V gene: TRBV6-1
clone size: -
D gene: -

CDR3 protein: CASSLLLAGGGFYEQYF
CDR3 DNA: TGTGCCAGCAGCTTACTACTAGCGGGAGGCGGGTTTTACGAGCAGTACTTC
J gene: TRBJ2-7
V gene: TRBV11-3
clone size: once
D gene: TRBD2

CDR3 protein: CASSFRQTGGTEAFF
CDR3 DNA: TGTGCCAGCAGCTTTCGGCAAACAGGGGGCACTGAAGCTTTCTTT
J gene: TRBJ1-1
V gene: TRBV11-3
clone size: -
D gene: TRBD1

CDR3 protein: CASSLGTGVEKLFF
CDR3 DNA: TGTGCCAGCAGCTTAGGGACAGGGGTCGAAAAACTGTTTTTT
J gene: TRBJ1-4
V gene: TRBV7-9
clone size: -
D gene: TRBD1

CDR3 protein: CASSPGTGGLEQYF
CDR3 DNA: TGCGCCAGCAGCCCCGGGACAGGGGGCCTCGAGCAGTACTTC
J gene: TRBJ2-7
V gene: TRBV5-1
clone size: -
D gene: TRBD1

CDR3 protein: CASSLYDITDTQYF
CDR3 DNA: TGCGCCAGCAGCTTGTACGACATCACAGATACGCAGTATTTT
J gene: TRBJ2-3
V gene: TRBV5-1
clone size: -
D gene: -

CDR3 protein: CASSTGVYQETQYF
CDR3 DNA: TGTGCTAGCAGCACAGGAGTGTACCAAGAGACCCAGTACTTC
J gene: TRBJ2-5
V gene: TRBV7-7
clone size: -
D gene: -

CDR3 protein: CASSLAGQRRGEQYF
CDR3 DNA: TGTGCCAGCAGCTTAGCCGGACAGAGACGTGGGGAGCAGTACTTC
J gene: TRBJ2-7
V gene: TRBV7-2
clone size: once
D gene: -

CDR3 protein: CASSSTGSGNTIYF
CDR3 DNA: TGTGCCAGCAGCTCGACGGGCTCTGGAAACACCATATATTTT
J gene: TRBJ1-3
V gene: TRBV7-9
clone size: -
D gene: -

CDR3 protein: CSVVGGAVNIQYF
CDR3 DNA: TGCAGCGTTGTGGGGGGAGCTGTAAACATTCAGTACTTC
J gene: TRBJ2-4
V gene: TRBV29-1
clone size: -
D gene: -

CDR3 protein: CASISSGAQGYEQYF
CDR3 DNA: TGTGCCAGCATATCCTCAGGCGCCCAAGGCTACGAGCAGTACTTC
J gene: TRBJ2-7
V gene: TRBV28
clone size: -
D gene: -

CDR3 protein: CASRIAGPNYGYTF
CDR3 DNA: TGTGCCAGCAGAATCGCGGGACCTAACTATGGCTACACCTTC
J gene: TRBJ1-2
V gene: TRBV6-5
clone size: -
D gene: -

CDR3 protein: CASGRVQQGNYGYTF
CDR3 DNA: TGTGCCAGCGGCCGAGTCCAACAGGGAAACTATGGCTACACCTTC
J gene: TRBJ1-2
V gene: TRBV28
clone size: -
D gene: -

CDR3 protein: CASRLDRDNQPQHF
CDR3 DNA: TGTGCCAGCAGACTGGACAGGGACAATCAGCCCCAGCATTTT
J gene: TRBJ1-5
V gene: TRBV28
clone size: few
D gene: TRBD1

CDR3 protein: CASSLAGGGGGEQFF
CDR3 DNA: TGTGCCAGTAGTTTAGCGGGAGGGGGTGGGGGTGAGCAGTTCTTC
J gene: TRBJ2-1
V gene: TRBV19
clone size: once
D gene: TRBD2

CDR3 protein: CAISESSPSGRNEQFF
CDR3 DNA: TGTGCCATCAGTGAGTCAAGCCCTAGCGGGAGAAATGAGCAGTTCTTC
J gene: TRBJ2-1
V gene: TRBV10-3
clone size: -
D gene: TRBD2

CDR3 protein: CASSRADYSNQPQHF
CDR3 DNA: TGTGCCAGTAGTAGGGCAGACTATAGCAATCAGCCCCAGCATTTT
J gene: TRBJ1-5
V gene: TRBV19
clone size: -
D gene: -

CDR3 protein: CASSLGQGNQPQHF
CDR3 DNA: TGTGCCAGCAGCTTAGGGCAGGGAAATCAGCCCCAGCATTTT
J gene: TRBJ1-5
V gene: TRBV13
clone size: -
D gene: -